The rows below give T cell receptor beta chains drawn from one sample of a study of shared clonotypes between healthy human individuals. The table came from immunoSEQ multiplex PCR; TCRdb's copy has only in-frame clones and leaves some out. The top ten clones hold roughly 1.1% of a sample with some 2 million clones, approximately 95% of them seen once. The sample taken for sequencing was naive CD8+ T cells sorted from blood. These receptor sequences come from a man aged 18 to 30 in good health. The CDR3 runs from the conserved cysteine through the conserved F or W.

V gene,J gene,CDR3 protein
TRBV7-9,TRBJ2-2,CASSPSFAGANTGELFF
TRBV23-1,TRBJ1-6,CASSRKQGRSNSPLHF
TRBV5-1,TRBJ1-2,CASSSRGTKANYGYTF
TRBV7-9,TRBJ2-1,CASSSDVNEQFF
TRBV4-1,TRBJ2-7,CASSQDPSFVSRGYEQYF
TRBV19,TRBJ2-3,CASSTGTVTDTQYF
TRBV7-9,TRBJ2-2,CASIPRATGELFF
TRBV5-5,TRBJ2-7,CASSLGQGLTYEQYF
TRBV27,TRBJ1-4,CASSTTGGYEKLFF
TRBV5-1,TRBJ2-1,CASSLAGVTYNEQFF
TRBV2,TRBJ2-1,CASSVGLAASYNEQFF
TRBV9,TRBJ2-3,CASSVVGDGNTDTQYF
TRBV5-7,TRBJ2-5,CASSKGHCETQYF
TRBV10-2,TRBJ2-7,CASSEGNYEQYF
TRBV2,TRBJ2-3,CASSETGGTADTQYF
TRBV9,TRBJ1-4,CASSVEGSTNEKLFF
TRBV4-2,TRBJ2-1,CASSQDLDQYNEQFF
TRBV27,TRBJ1-1,CASSPEGQMNTEAFF
TRBV10-2,TRBJ2-2,CASTGLAGGNTGELFF
TRBV7-6,TRBJ2-5,CASSPERGREGGETQYF
TRBV10-1,TRBJ2-7,CASSAARTGSYEQYF
TRBV7-8,TRBJ2-7,CASSLQGAYEQYF
TRBV5-4,TRBJ1-3,CASKNDVGSGNTIYF
TRBV4-1,TRBJ2-1,CASSHWGTSGVDEQFF
TRBV9,TRBJ2-7,CASSVGGGTEQYF
TRBV11-2,TRBJ2-5,CASSSPRYQETQYF
TRBV4-3,TRBJ2-7,CASSHRLADHYEQYF
TRBV7-9,TRBJ2-5,CASSGDPGGLISQYF
TRBV4-1,TRBJ2-1,CASSQGVAGGEQFF
TRBV11-2,TRBJ1-1,CASSSTPGRSSSENTEAFF
TRBV11-2,TRBJ1-2,CASSTKQEDGYTF
TRBV19,TRBJ2-3,CASSIQGNPLLTDTQYF
TRBV13,TRBJ2-7,CASTLTSSYEQYF
TRBV5-4,TRBJ1-6,CASSPGQLDNSPLHF
TRBV10-3,TRBJ2-7,CAISGTSGGYEQYF
TRBV15,TRBJ2-5,CATSRAVGVGETQYF
TRBV4-1,TRBJ1-1,CASSQDWTFNTEAFF
TRBV10-1,TRBJ2-3,CASSESLTRSTDTQYF
TRBV27,TRBJ2-2,CASSPQTVIGDTGELFF
TRBV7-2,TRBJ1-5,CASSLGQGFNQPQHF
TRBV6-1,TRBJ2-1,CASSELTSGDNEQFF
TRBV7-9,TRBJ2-6,CASSTRTVAGANVLTF
TRBV9,TRBJ1-2,CASSVAQADGYTF
TRBV27,TRBJ2-7,CASSSSGQSYEQYF
TRBV4-1,TRBJ2-1,CASSQRPNSYNEQFF
TRBV10-3,TRBJ2-1,CAISGSGSPDEQFF